This TCR beta chain was captured in a study of T cells after yellow fever vaccination. This clonotype was counted a few times. A universal primer site and UMIs were added as TCR cDNA was made by 5'RACE template switching. TCRdb independently ran MiXCR on the 5' RACE reads; one entry per CDR3 protein. Of some 350,000 distinct CDR3 sequences listed, about 8.7% were seen once; the top ten hold over 15%. CDR3 length equals 13 residues. J gave up 7 bases and V 5 bases, and 6 bases lay outside the gene matches. Germline lookup yields CDR1 SGHAT and CDR2 FQNNGV. This receptor was taken from a man aged 18 to 35 who received the YFV17D yellow fever vaccine. V and J are TRBV11-2 and TRBJ2-5, with TRBD2 matching 8 bases. The sample consisted of PBMCs, taken on the day of the first yellow fever vaccination. The CDR3 coding sequence is TGTGCCAGCAGCCCGGGGGGGGTGGGGACCCAGTACTTC. Residues: CASSPGGVGTQYF.